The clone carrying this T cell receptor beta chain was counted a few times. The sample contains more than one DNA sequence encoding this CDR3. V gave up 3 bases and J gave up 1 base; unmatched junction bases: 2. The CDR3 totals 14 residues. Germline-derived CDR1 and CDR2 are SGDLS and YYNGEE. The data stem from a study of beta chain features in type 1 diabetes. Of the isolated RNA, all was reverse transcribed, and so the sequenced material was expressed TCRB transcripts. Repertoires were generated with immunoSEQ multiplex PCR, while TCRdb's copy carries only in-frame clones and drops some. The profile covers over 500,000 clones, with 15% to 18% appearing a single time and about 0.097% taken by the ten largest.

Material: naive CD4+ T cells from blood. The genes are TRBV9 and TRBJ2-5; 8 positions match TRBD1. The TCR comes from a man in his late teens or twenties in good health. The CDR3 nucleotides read TGTGCCAGCAGCGCCGACAGGGGCCAAGAGACCCAGTACTTC. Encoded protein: CASSADRGQETQYF.